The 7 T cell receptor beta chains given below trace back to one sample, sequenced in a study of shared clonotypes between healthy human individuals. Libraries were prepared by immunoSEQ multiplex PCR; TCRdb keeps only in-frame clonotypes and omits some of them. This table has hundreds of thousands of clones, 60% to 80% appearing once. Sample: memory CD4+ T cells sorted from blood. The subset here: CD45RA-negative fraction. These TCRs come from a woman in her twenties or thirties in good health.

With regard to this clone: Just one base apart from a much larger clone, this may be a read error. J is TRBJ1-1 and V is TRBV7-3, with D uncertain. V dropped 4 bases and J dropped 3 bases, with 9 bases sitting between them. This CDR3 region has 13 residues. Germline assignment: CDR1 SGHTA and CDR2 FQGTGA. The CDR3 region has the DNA TGTGCCAGCAGCTCGCAGGTTGACACTGAAGCTTTCTTT. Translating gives CASSSQVDTEAFF. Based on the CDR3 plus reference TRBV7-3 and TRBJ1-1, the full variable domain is GAGVSQTPSNKVTEKGKYVELRCDPISGHTALYWYRQSLGQGPEFLIYFQGTGAADDSGLPNDRFFAVRPEGSVSTLKIQRTERGDSAVYLCASSSQVDTEAFFGQGTRLTVV.

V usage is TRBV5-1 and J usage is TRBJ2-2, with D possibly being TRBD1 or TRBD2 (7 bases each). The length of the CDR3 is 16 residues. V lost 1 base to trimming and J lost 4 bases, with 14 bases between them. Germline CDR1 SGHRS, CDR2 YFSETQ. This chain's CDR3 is CASSLRGQRGTGELFF. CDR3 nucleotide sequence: TGCGCCAGCAGCTTGAGGGGGCAGCGGGGCACCGGGGAGCTGTTTTTT.

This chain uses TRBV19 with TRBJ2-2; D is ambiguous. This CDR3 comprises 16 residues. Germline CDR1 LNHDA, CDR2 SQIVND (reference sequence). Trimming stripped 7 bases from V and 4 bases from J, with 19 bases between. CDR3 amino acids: CASTPGLDRSTGELFF. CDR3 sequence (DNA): TGTGCCAGTACCCCCGGTCTAGATCGGTCCACCGGGGAGCTGTTTTTT.

CDR3 DNA sequence: TGCGCCAGCAGCTCCGCGGGACAGGGGACCGCCGGCTATGGCTACACCTTC. Translation: CASSSAGQGTAGYGYTF. The chain employs TRBV5-1 and TRBJ1-2; 10 bases map to TRBD1. The trim removed 3 bases at V and 4 bases at J, leaving 12 bases unmatched. Germline V gene lookup returns CDR1 SGHRS and CDR2 YFSETQ. This CDR3 has 17 residues. Supplemented by reference TRBV5-1 and TRBJ1-2, the full variable domain reads KAGVTQTPRYLIKTRGQQVTLSCSPISGHRSVSWYQQTPGQGLQFLFEYFSETQRNKGNFPGRFSGRQFSNSRSEMNVSTLELGDSALYLCASSSAGQGTAGYGYTFGSGTRLTVV.

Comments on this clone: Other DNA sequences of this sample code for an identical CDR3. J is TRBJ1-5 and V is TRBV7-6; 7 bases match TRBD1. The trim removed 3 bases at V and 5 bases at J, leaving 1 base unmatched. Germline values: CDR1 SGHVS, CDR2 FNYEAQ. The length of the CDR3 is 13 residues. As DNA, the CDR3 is TGTGCCAGCAGCTTGCAGGGGGATCAGCCCCAGCATTTT. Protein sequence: CASSLQGDQPQHF.

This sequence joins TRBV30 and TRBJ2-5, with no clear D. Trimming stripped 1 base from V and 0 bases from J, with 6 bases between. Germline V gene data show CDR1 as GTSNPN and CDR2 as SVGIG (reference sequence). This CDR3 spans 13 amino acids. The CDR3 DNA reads TGTGCCTGGAGTGGGCGGTACCAAGAGACCCAGTACTTC. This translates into CAWSGRYQETQYF.

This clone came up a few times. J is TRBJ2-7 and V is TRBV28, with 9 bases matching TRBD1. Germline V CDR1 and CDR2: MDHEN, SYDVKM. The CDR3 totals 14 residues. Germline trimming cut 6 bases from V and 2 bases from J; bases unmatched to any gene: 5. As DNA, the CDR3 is TGTGCCAGCAGGGGACAGGGCACCACCTACGAGCAGTACTTC. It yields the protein CASRGQGTTYEQYF.